This T cell receptor beta chain is from a study of cytomegalovirus exposure and HLA in healthy donors. 60 Vbeta and 13 Jbeta primers were used in PCR. The repertoire was sequenced with immunoSEQ multiplex PCR; TCRdb's copy has only in-frame clones and lacks some. The sample lists 90,000 or so clones, 65% to 90% occurring once. Sequenced: PBMCs. The receptor's source is a man aged 30 to 39 in good health and CMV-seropositive.

The CDR3 DNA sequence: TGTGCCAGCAAGGTACAGTCCCGATATACCTTC. Translated: CASKVQSRYTF. This chain links TRBV25-1 with TRBJ1-2; D unclear. Germline CDR1 is MGHDK and CDR2 is SYGVNS. The CDR3 has 11 amino acids. Trimming removed 7 bases from V and 14 bases from J, with 17 bases in between.